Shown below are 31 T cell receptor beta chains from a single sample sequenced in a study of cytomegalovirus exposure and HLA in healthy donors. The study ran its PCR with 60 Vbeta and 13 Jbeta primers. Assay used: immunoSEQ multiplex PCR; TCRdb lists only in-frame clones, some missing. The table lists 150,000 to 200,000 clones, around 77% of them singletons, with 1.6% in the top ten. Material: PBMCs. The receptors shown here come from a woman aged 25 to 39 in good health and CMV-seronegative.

Here the CDR3 DNA reads TGTGCCAGCAGCTCCCCAGGGGGTAGCGGGAGGGCCACCGGGGAGCTGTTTTTT. Translating it yields CASSSPGGSGRATGELFF. The V gene is TRBV7-9, the J gene TRBJ2-2, with 11 bases aligning to TRBD2. The CDR3 has 18 residues. The germline CDR1 and CDR2 sequences are SEHNR and FQNEAQ (reference sequence). Trimming cost V 4 bases and J 4 bases; bases outside gene matches: 11.

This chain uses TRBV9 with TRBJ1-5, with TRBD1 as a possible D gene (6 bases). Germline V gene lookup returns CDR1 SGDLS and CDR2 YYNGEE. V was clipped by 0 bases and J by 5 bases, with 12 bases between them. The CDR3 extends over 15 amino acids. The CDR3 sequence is CASSVDPNRDQPQHF. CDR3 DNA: TGTGCCAGCAGCGTAGACCCCAACAGGGATCAGCCCCAGCATTTT.

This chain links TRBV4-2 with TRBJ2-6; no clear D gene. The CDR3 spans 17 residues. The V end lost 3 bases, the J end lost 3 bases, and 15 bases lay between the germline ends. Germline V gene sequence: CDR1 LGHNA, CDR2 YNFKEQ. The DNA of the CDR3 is TGTGCCAGCAGCCAGGGTCCCTCGCAGGTTGGGGCCAACGTCCTGACTTTC. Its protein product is CASSQGPSQVGANVLTF.

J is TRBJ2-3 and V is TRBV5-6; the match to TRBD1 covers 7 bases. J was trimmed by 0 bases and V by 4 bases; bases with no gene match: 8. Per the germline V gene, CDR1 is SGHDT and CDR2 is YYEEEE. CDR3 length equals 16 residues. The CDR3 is CASSPLGQTSTDTQYF. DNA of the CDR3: TGTGCCAGCAGCCCCCTGGGACAGACTAGCACAGATACGCAGTATTTT.

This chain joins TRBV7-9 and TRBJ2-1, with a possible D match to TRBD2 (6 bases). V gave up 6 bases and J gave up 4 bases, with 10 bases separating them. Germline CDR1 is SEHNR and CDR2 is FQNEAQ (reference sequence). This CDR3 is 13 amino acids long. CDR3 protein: CASRPGLYNEQFF. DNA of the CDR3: TGTGCCAGCAGACCTGGACTATACAATGAGCAGTTCTTC.

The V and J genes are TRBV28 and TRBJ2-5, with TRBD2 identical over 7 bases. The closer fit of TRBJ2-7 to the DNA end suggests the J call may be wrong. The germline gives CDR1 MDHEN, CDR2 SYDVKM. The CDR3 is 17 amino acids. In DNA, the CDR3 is TGTGCCAGCAGTTTGGCCAGGGAGGGGCCCCCAGGGTACGAGCAGTACTTC. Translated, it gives CASSLAREGPPGYEQYF.

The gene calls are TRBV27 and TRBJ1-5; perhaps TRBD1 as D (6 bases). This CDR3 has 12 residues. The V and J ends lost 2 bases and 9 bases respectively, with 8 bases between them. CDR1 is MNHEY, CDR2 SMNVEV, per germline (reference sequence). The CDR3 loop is CASSLGRGPQHF. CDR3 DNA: TGTGCCAGCAGTTTAGGCAGGGGGCCCCAGCATTTT.

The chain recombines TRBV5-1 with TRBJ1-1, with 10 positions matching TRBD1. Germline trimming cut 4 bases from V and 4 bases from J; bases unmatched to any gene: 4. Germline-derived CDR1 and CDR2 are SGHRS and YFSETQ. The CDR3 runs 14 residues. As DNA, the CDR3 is TGCGCCAGCAGCAGCGGGACAGGGGTCACTGAAGCTTTCTTT. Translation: CASSSGTGVTEAFF.

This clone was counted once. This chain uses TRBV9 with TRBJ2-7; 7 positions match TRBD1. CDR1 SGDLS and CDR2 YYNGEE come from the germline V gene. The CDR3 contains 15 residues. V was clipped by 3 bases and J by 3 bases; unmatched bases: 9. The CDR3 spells CASSAAMGQNYEQYF. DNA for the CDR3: TGTGCCAGCAGCGCAGCTATGGGACAGAACTACGAGCAGTACTTC. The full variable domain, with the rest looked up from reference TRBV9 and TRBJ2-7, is DSGVTQTPKHLITATGQRVTLRCSPRSGDLSVYWYQQSLDQGLQFLIQYYNGEERAKGNILERFSAQQFPDLHSELNLSSLELGDSALYFCASSAAMGQNYEQYFGPGTRLTVT.

CDR3 coding DNA: TGCGCCAGCAGCTTGGGAGACAGGTCCGATGGCTACACCTTC. Its protein product is CASSLGDRSDGYTF. The chain links TRBV5-1 to TRBJ1-2, with a possible D match to TRBD1 (6 bases). The germline V and J ends were trimmed by 0 bases and 6 bases, with 12 bases remaining between them. This CDR3 region has 14 residues. Germline-derived CDR1 and CDR2 are SGHRS and YFSETQ.

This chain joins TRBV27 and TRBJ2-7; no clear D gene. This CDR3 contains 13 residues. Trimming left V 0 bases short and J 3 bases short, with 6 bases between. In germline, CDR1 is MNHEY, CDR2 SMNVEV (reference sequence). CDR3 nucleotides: TGTGCCAGCAGTTTATCACTGAACTACGAGCAGTACTTC. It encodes CASSLSLNYEQYF.

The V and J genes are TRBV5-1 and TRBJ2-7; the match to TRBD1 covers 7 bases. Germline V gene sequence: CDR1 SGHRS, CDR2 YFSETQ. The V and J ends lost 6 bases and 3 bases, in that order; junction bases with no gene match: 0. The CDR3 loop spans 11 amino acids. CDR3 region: CASTGGYEQYF. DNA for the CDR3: TGCGCCAGCACAGGGGGCTACGAGCAGTACTTC.

In DNA, the CDR3 is TGTGCCAGCAGCTTCCTAAATGAGCAGTTCTTC. The encoded protein is CASSFLNEQFF. The V gene is TRBV7-2, the J gene TRBJ2-1; D is unresolved. The CDR3 runs 11 residues. Germline CDR1 is SGHTA and CDR2 is FQGNSA. V lost 3 bases and J lost 7, with 4 bases in between.

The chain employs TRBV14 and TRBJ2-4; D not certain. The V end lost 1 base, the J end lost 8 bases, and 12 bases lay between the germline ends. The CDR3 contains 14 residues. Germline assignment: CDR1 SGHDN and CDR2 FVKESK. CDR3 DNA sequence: TGTGCCAGCAGCCAAGGATGGCGAGGCGACATTCAGTACTTC. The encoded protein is CASSQGWRGDIQYF.

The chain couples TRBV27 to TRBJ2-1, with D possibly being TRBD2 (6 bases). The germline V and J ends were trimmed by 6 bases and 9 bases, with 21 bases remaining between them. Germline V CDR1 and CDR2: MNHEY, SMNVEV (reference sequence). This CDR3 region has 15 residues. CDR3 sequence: CASRGFGGSTGEQFF. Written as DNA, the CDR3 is TGTGCCAGCAGGGGATTTGGAGGGTCTACGGGTGAGCAGTTCTTC.

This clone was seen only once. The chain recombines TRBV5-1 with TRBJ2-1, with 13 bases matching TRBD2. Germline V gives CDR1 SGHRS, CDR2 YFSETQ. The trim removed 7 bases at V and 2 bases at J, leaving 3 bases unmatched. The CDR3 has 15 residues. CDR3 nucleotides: TGCGCCAGCGGACTAGCGGGAGCCCCCTACAATGAGCAGTTCTTC. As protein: CASGLAGAPYNEQFF.

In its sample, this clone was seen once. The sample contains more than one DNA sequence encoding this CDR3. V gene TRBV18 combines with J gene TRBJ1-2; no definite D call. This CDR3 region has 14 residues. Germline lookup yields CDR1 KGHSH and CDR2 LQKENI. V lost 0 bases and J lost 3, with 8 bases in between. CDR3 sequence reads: CASSPPGGYYGYTF. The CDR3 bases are TGTGCCAGCTCACCACCGGGAGGCTACTATGGCTACACCTTC.

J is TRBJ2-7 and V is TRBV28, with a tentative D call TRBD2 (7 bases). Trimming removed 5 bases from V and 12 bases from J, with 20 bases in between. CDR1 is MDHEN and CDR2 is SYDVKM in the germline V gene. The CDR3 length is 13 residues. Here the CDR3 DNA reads TGTGCCAGCAGTCCTGGGGGGGGGCAGCGGGGGTACTTC. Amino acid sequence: CASSPGGGQRGYF.

The CDR3 nucleotides read TGTGCCAGCAGCTTAGGGACAGCTGCAACTAATGAAAAACTGTTTTTT. This codes for CASSLGTAATNEKLFF. V is TRBV11-1 and J is TRBJ1-4, with D tentatively TRBD1 (6 bases). The CDR3 length is 16 residues. CDR1 is SGHAT and CDR2 is FQDESV in the germline V gene (reference sequence). V was shortened by 1 base and J by 0 bases, with 9 bases between the two germline ends. Full variable domain (rest looked up from reference TRBV11-1 and TRBJ1-4): EAEVAQSPRYKITEKSQAVAFWCDPISGHATLYWYRQILGQGPELLVQFQDESVVDDSQLPKDRFSAERLKGVDSTLKIQPAELGDSAMYLCASSLGTAATNEKLFFGSGTQLSVL.

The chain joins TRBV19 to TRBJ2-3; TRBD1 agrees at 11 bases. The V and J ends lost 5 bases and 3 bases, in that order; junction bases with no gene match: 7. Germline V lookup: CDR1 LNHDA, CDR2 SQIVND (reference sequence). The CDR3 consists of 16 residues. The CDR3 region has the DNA TGTGCCAGTAGTGCCCGGGACAGGGGGTTTACAGATACGCAGTATTTT. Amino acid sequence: CASSARDRGFTDTQYF.

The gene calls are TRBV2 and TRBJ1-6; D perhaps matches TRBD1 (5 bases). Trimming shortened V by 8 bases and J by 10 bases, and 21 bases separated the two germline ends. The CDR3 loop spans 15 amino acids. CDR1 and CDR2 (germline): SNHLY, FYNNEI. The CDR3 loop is CASEKVGRAESPLHF. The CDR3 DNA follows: TGTGCCAGCGAAAAGGTGGGCAGGGCGGAATCACCCCTCCACTTT.

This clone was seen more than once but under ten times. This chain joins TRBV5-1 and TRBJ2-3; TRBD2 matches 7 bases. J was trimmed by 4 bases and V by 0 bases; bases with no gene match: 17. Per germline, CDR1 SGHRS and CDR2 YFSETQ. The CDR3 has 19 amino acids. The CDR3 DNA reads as TGCGCCAGCAGCTTGGAAGGTGCTAGCGGACCAGGGAGGGCAGATACGCAGTATTTT. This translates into CASSLEGASGPGRADTQYF.

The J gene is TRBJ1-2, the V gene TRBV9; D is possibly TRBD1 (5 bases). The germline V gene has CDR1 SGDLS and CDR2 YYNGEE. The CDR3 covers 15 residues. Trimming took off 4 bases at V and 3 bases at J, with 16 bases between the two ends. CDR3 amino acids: CASSPETGEYYGYTF. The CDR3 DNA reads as TGTGCCAGCAGCCCGGAAACGGGGGAGTACTATGGCTACACCTTC.

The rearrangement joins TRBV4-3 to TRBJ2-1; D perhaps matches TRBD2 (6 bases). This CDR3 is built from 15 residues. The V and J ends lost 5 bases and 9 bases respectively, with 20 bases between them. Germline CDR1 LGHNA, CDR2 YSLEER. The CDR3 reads CASSGIGLATTEQFF. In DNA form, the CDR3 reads TGCGCCAGCAGCGGTATTGGGCTAGCGACAACTGAGCAGTTCTTC.

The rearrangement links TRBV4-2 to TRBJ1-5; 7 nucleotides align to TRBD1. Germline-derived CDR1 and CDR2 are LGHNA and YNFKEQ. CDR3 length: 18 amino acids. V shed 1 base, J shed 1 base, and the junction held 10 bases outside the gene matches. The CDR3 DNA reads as TGTGCCAGCAGCCAAGCCCTAGGGGGCCCCGCAAGCAATCAGCCCCAGCATTTT. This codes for CASSQALGGPASNQPQHF.

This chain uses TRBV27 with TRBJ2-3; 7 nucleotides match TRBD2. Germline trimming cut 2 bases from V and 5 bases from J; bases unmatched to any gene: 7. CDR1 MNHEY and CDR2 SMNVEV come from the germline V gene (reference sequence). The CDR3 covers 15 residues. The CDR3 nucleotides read TGTGCCAGCAGTTTAGTATGGCGGGAGATAGATACGCAGTATTTT. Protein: CASSLVWREIDTQYF.

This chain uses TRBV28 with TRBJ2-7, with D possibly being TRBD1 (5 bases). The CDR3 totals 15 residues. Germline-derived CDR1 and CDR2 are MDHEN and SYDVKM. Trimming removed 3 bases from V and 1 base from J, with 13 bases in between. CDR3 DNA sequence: TGTGCCAGCAGTTTGTGGGGCAGGGAATCCTACGAGCAGTACTTC. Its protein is CASSLWGRESYEQYF.

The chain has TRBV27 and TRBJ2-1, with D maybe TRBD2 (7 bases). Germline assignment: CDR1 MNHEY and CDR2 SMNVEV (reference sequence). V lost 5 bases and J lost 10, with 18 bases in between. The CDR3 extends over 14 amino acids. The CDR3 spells CASSPLMGGQEQFF. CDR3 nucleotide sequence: TGTGCCAGCAGTCCCCTTATGGGGGGGCAAGAGCAGTTCTTC.

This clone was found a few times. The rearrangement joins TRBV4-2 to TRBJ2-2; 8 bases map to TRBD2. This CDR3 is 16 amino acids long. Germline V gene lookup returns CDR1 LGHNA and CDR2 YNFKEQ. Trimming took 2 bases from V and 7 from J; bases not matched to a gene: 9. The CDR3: CASSQWGLEGDGELFF. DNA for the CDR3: TGTGCCAGCAGCCAATGGGGACTAGAGGGTGACGGGGAGCTGTTTTTT.

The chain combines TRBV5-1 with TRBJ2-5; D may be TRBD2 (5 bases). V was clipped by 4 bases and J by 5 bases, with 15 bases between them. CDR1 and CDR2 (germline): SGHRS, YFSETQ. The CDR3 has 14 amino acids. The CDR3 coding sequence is TGCGCCAGCAGCACTCCGGGATATGGGGAGACCCAGTACTTC. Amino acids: CASSTPGYGETQYF.

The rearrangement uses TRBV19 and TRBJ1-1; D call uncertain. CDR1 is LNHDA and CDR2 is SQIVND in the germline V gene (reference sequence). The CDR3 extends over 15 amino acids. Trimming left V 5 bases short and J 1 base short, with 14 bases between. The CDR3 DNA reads TGTGCCAGTAGTCCCCCGGGAGGGCGGAACACTGAAGCTTTCTTT. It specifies CASSPPGGRNTEAFF.